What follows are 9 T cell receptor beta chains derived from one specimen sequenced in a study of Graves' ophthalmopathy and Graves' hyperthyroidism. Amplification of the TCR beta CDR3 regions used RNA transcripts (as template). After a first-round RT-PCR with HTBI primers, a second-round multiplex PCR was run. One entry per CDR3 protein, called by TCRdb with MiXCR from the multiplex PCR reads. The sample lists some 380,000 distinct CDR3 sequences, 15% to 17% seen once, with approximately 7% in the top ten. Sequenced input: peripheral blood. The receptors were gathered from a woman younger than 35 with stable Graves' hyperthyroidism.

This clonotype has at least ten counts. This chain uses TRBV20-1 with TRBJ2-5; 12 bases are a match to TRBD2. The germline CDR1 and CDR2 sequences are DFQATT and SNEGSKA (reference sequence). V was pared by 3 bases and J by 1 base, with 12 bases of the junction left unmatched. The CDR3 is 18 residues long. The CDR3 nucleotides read TGCAGTGCTAGCCTACTAGCGGGGGGCTTCTTAACCCAAGAGACCCAGTACTTC. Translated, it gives CSASLLAGGFLTQETQYF.

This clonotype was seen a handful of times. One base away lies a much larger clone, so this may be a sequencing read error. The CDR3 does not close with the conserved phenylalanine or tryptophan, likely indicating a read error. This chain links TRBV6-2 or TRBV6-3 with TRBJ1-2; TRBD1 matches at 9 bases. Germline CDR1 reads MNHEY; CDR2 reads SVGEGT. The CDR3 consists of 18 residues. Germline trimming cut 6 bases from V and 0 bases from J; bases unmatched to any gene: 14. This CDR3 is CASSTDPGTGPSNYGYTL. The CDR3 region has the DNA TGTGCCAGCAGCACCGACCCCGGGACAGGGCCTTCTAACTATGGCTACACCCTC.

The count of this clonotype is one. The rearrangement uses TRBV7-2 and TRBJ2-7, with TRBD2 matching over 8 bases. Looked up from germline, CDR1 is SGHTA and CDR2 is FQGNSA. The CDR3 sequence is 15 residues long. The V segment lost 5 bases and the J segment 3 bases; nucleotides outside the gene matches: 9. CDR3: CASSNSGAALYEQYF. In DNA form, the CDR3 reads TGTGCCAGCAGCAATAGCGGGGCCGCACTCTACGAGCAGTACTTC.

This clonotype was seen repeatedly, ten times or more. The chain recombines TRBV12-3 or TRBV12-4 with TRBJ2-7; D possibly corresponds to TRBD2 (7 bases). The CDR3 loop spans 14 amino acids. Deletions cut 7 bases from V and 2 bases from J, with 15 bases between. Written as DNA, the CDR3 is TGTGCCAGCACCTTAGGGGGGGCCACCTACGAGCAGTACTTC. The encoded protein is CASTLGGATYEQYF.

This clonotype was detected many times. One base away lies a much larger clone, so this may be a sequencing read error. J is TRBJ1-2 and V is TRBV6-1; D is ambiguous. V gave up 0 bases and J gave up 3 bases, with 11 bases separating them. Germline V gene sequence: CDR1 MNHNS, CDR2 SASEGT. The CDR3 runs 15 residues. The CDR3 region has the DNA TGTGCCAGCAGTGAAGCTACTGTCGACCACTATGGCTACACCTTC. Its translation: CASSEATVDHYGYTF.

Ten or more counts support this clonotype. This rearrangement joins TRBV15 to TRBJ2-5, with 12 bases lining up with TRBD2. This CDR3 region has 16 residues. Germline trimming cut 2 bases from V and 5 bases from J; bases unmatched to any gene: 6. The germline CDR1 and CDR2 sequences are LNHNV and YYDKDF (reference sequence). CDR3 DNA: TGTGCCACCAGCAGAAGTACTAGCGGGGGGATGGAGACCCAGTACTTC. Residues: CATSRSTSGGMETQYF.

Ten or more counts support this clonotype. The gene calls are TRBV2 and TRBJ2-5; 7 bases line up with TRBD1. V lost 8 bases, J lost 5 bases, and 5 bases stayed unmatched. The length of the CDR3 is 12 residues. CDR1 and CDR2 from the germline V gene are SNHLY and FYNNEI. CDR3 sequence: CASSRGLETQYF. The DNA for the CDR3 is TGTGCCAGCTCTAGGGGGCTGGAGACCCAGTACTTC.

The CDR3 protein is CASSSPSEQYF. The CDR3, as DNA: TGTGCCAGCAGCTCCCCCTCGGAGCAGTACTTC. This rearrangement joins TRBV7-9 to TRBJ2-7, with D hard to call. The CDR3 runs 11 residues. Germline CDR1 reads SEHNR; CDR2 reads FQNEAQ (reference sequence). V gave up 4 bases and J gave up 7 bases, with 8 bases separating them.

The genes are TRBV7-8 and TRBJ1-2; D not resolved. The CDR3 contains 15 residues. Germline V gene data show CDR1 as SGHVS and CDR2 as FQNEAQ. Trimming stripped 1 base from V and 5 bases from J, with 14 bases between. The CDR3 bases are TGTGCCAGCAGCTTAGGACCAGATACCCTTTATGGCTACACCTTC. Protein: CASSLGPDTLYGYTF.